A single sample is the source of the 30 T cell receptor beta chains below, sequenced in a study of T cells in Graves' hyperthyroidism and ophthalmopathy. Amplified TCR beta CDR3 regions came from RNA transcripts. A first-round RT-PCR of the TCR CDR3 used the HTBI primer set. A single record per CDR3 protein comes from TCRdb applying MiXCR to the multiplex PCR reads. Among approximately 600,000 distinct CDR3 sequences listed, 13% to 15% were seen once. The sequencing sample was made of blood. The receptors derive from a woman under 30 with Graves' ophthalmopathy.

This clonotype was observed a handful of times. The V and J genes are TRBV19 and TRBJ2-2; 9 positions match TRBD1. V lost 9 bases and J lost 4; bases outside the gene matches: 6. Germline lookup yields CDR1 LNHDA and CDR2 SQIVND (reference sequence). This CDR3 has 14 residues. The CDR3 is CASQGQGSTGELFF. The CDR3 nucleotides read TGTGCCAGCCAGGGACAGGGAAGCACCGGGGAGCTGTTTTTT.

This chain connects TRBV11-2 to TRBJ2-7; D may be TRBD2 (6 bases). Trimming shortened V by 5 bases and J by 3 bases, and 20 bases separated the two germline ends. Germline V gene lookup returns CDR1 SGHAT and CDR2 FQNNGV. The CDR3 has 16 amino acids. The CDR3 coding sequence is TGTGCCAGCAGCCCCCCGAGACTAGTGAATGACTACGAGCAGTACTTC. This sequence encodes CASSPPRLVNDYEQYF.

This clonotype was recorded a few times. The V gene is TRBV14, the J gene TRBJ2-7; unclear D gene. The germline gives CDR1 SGHDN, CDR2 FVKESK. The CDR3 sequence is 15 residues long. The V end lost 1 base, the J end lost 2 bases, and 12 bases lay between the germline ends. For the CDR3, the DNA is TGTGCCAGCAGCCAAGCCTCGGCCAGAGCCTACGAGCAGTACTTC. It is translated as CASSQASARAYEQYF.

This clonotype showed up just once. The chain recombines TRBV30 with TRBJ1-4, with TRBD1 as a possible D gene (5 bases). V lost 2 bases and J 7 bases, leaving 14 bases between the germline ends. CDR3 length equals 14 residues. Germline CDR1 reads GTSNPN; CDR2 reads SVGIG (reference sequence). This chain's CDR3 is CAWSPGRVGEKLFF. The CDR3 coding sequence is TGTGCCTGGAGTCCAGGCAGGGTGGGTGAAAAACTGTTTTTT.

The chain links TRBV4-3 to TRBJ2-7; perhaps TRBD2 as D (6 bases). CDR1 LGHNA and CDR2 YSLEER come from the germline V gene. V lost 1 base and J lost 6, with 16 bases in between. CDR3 length: 15 amino acids. CDR3 region: CASSQALAGRSEQYF. CDR3 nucleotides: TGCGCCAGCAGCCAAGCTTTGGCGGGGCGGTCCGAGCAGTACTTC.

The chain combines TRBV11-2 with TRBJ2-3; D gene uncertain. Germline lookup yields CDR1 SGHAT and CDR2 FQNNGV. The CDR3 consists of 11 residues. Trimming stripped 6 bases from V and 7 bases from J, with 8 bases between. CDR3 in amino acids: CASSPTNTQYF. The CDR3 nucleotides are TGTGCCAGCAGTCCTACGAATACGCAGTATTTT.

The chain links TRBV7-9 to TRBJ2-4; either TRBD1 or TRBD2 may supply D (5 bases each). Trimming took off 4 bases at V and 1 base at J, with 11 bases between the two ends. This CDR3 has 15 residues. Per germline, CDR1 SEHNR and CDR2 FQNEAQ (reference sequence). The CDR3 is CASSSSWGAKNIQYF. Here the CDR3 DNA reads TGTGCCAGCAGCTCCTCGTGGGGGGCCAAAAACATTCAGTACTTC.

The sample holds many counts of this clonotype. The chain is built from TRBV28 and TRBJ2-1; 10 nucleotides line up with TRBD2. Germline CDR1 MDHEN, CDR2 SYDVKM. The CDR3 is made up of 17 amino acids. Germline trimming cut 5 bases from V and 4 bases from J; bases unmatched to any gene: 11. CDR3 nucleotides: TGTGCCAGCAGTCGAACGATACTAGCGGGACGATACAATGAGCAGTTCTTC. It encodes CASSRTILAGRYNEQFF.

This clonotype occurred many times. This rearrangement joins TRBV11-3 to TRBJ2-1; 7 positions agree with TRBD2. Losses at the gene ends were 3 bases for V and 3 bases for J; bases not matched to a gene: 2. Germline CDR1 reads SGHNT; CDR2 reads YENEEA. The CDR3 covers 14 residues. CDR3 sequence (DNA): TGTGCCAGCAGCTTGAGCGGGGTCTACAATGAGCAGTTCTTC. This gives the protein CASSLSGVYNEQFF.

The V call is TRBV19, the J call TRBJ2-1; a possible D gene is TRBD2 (5 bases). Trimming took 5 bases from V and 2 from J, leaving 19 bases between them. Germline V gene data show CDR1 as LNHDA and CDR2 as SQIVND (reference sequence). This CDR3 spans 17 amino acids. The CDR3 DNA reads as TGTGCCAGTAGTCCCACCCTCCTTCGGGAACCCTACAATGAGCAGTTCTTC. Translating gives CASSPTLLREPYNEQFF.

The V and J genes are TRBV20-1 and TRBJ1-3, with no clear D. The CDR3 has 15 amino acids. Germline assignment: CDR1 DFQATT and CDR2 SNEGSKA (reference sequence). V was shortened by 0 bases and J by 0 bases, with 9 bases between the two germline ends. As DNA, the CDR3 is TGCAGTGCTAGAGATGAGCAGAGCTCTGGAAACACCATATATTTT. It translates to CSARDEQSSGNTIYF.

This clonotype was seen many times. The gene calls are TRBV20-1 and TRBJ2-5; D not certain. The CDR3 totals 10 residues. V was clipped by 6 bases and J by 4 bases, with 6 bases between them. Germline assignment: CDR1 DFQATT and CDR2 SNEGSKA (reference sequence). CDR3 sequence (DNA): TGCAGTGCAGAACGAGAGACCCAGTACTTC. Amino acid sequence: CSAERETQYF.

This clonotype was seen a few times. This chain uses TRBV5-6 with TRBJ2-1; D not certain. Germline-derived CDR1 and CDR2 are SGHDT and YYEEEE. The length of the CDR3 is 15 residues. Trimming left V 4 bases short and J 8 bases short, with 19 bases between. The CDR3 DNA follows: TGTGCCAGCAGCCGGGCTGCCAGAATCACGGATGAGCAGTTCTTC. Translated: CASSRAARITDEQFF.

The V call is TRBV28, the J call TRBJ1-6; 9 positions agree with TRBD1. The CDR3 is 15 amino acids. CDR1 MDHEN and CDR2 SYDVKM come from the germline V gene. J gave up 7 bases and V 2 bases, and 3 bases lay outside the gene matches. The CDR3 nucleotides read TGTGCCAGCAGTTTAAGGGACAGGGTCAATTCACCCCTCCACTTT. This gives the protein CASSLRDRVNSPLHF.

This clonotype was detected many times. The chain uses TRBV11-2 and TRBJ1-1; tentatively, D is TRBD1 (5 bases). The CDR3 spans 14 residues. The V gene's germline CDR1 is SGHAT and CDR2 FQNNGV. With 5 bases removed from V and 3 bases from J, the gap between germline ends came to 13 bases. CDR3 DNA: TGTGCCAGCAGCAGAAGGGACGGCCACACTGAAGCTTTCTTT. Translating it yields CASSRRDGHTEAFF.

This clonotype was recorded many times. The CDR3 nucleotides are TGTGCCAGCAGCTCGGGACTGGGTAGGGAAGAGCAGTACTTC. Its protein product is CASSSGLGREEQYF. The rearrangement uses TRBV28 and TRBJ2-7, with D possibly matching TRBD2 (6 bases). V gave up 6 bases and J gave up 7 bases, with 19 bases separating them. Germline assignment: CDR1 MDHEN and CDR2 SYDVKM. CDR3 length: 14 amino acids.

The chain has TRBV7-9 and TRBJ1-5; D is possibly TRBD1 (6 bases). V was trimmed by 2 bases and J by 6 bases, leaving 20 bases between them. The CDR3 has 17 residues. Germline loops: CDR1 SEHNR, CDR2 FQNEAQ (reference sequence). Written as DNA, the CDR3 is TGTGCCAGCAGCTTAACTAGGGCAGGGGTTACTCGTCAGCCCCAGCATTTT. Its translation: CASSLTRAGVTRQPQHF.

At least ten counts were recorded for this clonotype. The chain joins TRBV2 to TRBJ1-1; D call uncertain. The germline gives CDR1 SNHLY, CDR2 FYNNEI. V lost 5 bases, J lost 4 bases, and 11 bases lay in between. This CDR3 is built from 13 residues. The CDR3 region has the DNA TGTGCCAGCAGTATCCTCATTGGCACTGAAGCTTTCTTT. It yields the protein CASSILIGTEAFF.

This clonotype was seen only a few times. V is TRBV5-1 and J is TRBJ2-7, with 8 bases identical to TRBD1. V was clipped by 4 bases and J by 1 base; unmatched bases: 13. The CDR3 contains 17 residues. Germline V CDR1 and CDR2: SGHRS, YFSETQ. The CDR3 region has the DNA TGCGCCAGCAGCCGACATAATCCAGGGGGCGCTTCCTACGAGCAGTACTTC. It is translated as CASSRHNPGGASYEQYF.

This clonotype was counted many times. The chain joins TRBV4-1 to TRBJ1-2; D call uncertain. V lost 1 base and J lost 6, with 9 bases in between. The length of the CDR3 is 13 residues. Germline CDR1 is MGHRA and CDR2 is YSYEKL. The CDR3 DNA reads as TGCGCCAGCAGCCAAGCGGGGAGGAATGGCTACACCTTC. It codes for CASSQAGRNGYTF.

This clonotype was seen a few times. The chain couples TRBV4-2 to TRBJ2-3; TRBD2 agrees at 12 bases. J lost 1 base, V lost 4 bases, and 12 bases had no gene match. CDR1 is LGHNA and CDR2 is YNFKEQ in the germline V gene. There are 19 residues in the CDR3. The CDR3 DNA reads as TGTGCCAGCAGCCCAGTTGGACTAGCGGGACTTTCTCGCACAGATACGCAGTATTTT. Translated, it gives CASSPVGLAGLSRTDTQYF.

This clonotype was seen at least ten times. This chain uses TRBV2 with TRBJ1-1; TRBD1 agrees at 7 bases. Germline V gives CDR1 SNHLY, CDR2 FYNNEI. V lost 6 bases to trimming and J lost 1 base; unmatched junction nucleotides: 2. CDR3 length: 13 residues. Here the CDR3 reads CASSGQENTEAFF. CDR3 coding DNA: TGTGCCAGCAGCGGACAGGAGAACACTGAAGCTTTCTTT.

The chain couples TRBV2 to TRBJ2-1; TRBD2 aligns across 8 bases. The CDR3 sequence is 16 residues long. CDR1 is SNHLY and CDR2 is FYNNEI in the germline V gene. The ends lost 8 bases at V and 3 bases at J; junction bases unmatched: 12. The CDR3 coding sequence is TGTGCCAGCCCCCCGACTAGCGAACGAAACTACAATGAGCAGTTCTTC. Translating it yields CASPPTSERNYNEQFF.

Ten or more counts support this clonotype. This chain uses TRBV7-2 with TRBJ2-5, with 7 bases that match TRBD2. The CDR3 sequence is 13 residues long. V lost 5 bases and J lost 4; bases outside the gene matches: 4. Germline V gene data show CDR1 as SGHTA and CDR2 as FQGNSA. CDR3 sequence (DNA): TGTGCCAGCAGCCTGGGGAGGGGAGAGACCCAGTACTTC. Its protein is CASSLGRGETQYF.

V and J are TRBV4-1 and TRBJ2-5; 8 nucleotides line up with TRBD2. The CDR3 is 16 amino acids. Germline V gives CDR1 MGHRA, CDR2 YSYEKL. V lost 5 bases to trimming and J lost 5 bases; unmatched junction nucleotides: 13. In DNA, the CDR3 is TGCGCCAGCAGCTTTAGAGCGGGAGCCCTCGGGGAGACCCAGTACTTC. Amino acids: CASSFRAGALGETQYF.

This clonotype was recorded many times. The chain combines TRBV7-9 with TRBJ1-5, with a tentative D call TRBD1 (6 bases). The V gene lost 5 bases and the J gene lost 2 bases, with 10 bases spanning the gap. Germline lookup yields CDR1 SEHNR and CDR2 FQNEAQ (reference sequence). The CDR3 totals 14 residues. The CDR3 sequence is CASSPQGGNQPQHF. In DNA, the CDR3 is TGTGCCAGCAGCCCACAGGGTGGCAATCAGCCCCAGCATTTT.

This chain uses TRBV9 with TRBJ2-5, with D uncertain. The CDR3 loop spans 14 amino acids. The V and J ends lost 4 bases and 4 bases respectively, with 14 bases between them. In germline, CDR1 is SGDLS, CDR2 YYNGEE. The CDR3 sequence is CASSPPGPPETQYF. The CDR3 DNA reads as TGTGCCAGCAGCCCCCCGGGCCCCCCAGAGACCCAGTACTTC.

The rearrangement uses TRBV7-6 and TRBJ2-7; 9 positions match TRBD1. V lost 6 bases to trimming and J lost 5 bases; unmatched junction nucleotides: 8. Germline V gene data show CDR1 as SGHVS and CDR2 as FNYEAQ. This CDR3 region has 14 residues. Written as DNA, the CDR3 is TGTGCCAGCAGTCGACAGGGGGGTGGGGACGAGCAGTACTTC. Encoded protein: CASSRQGGGDEQYF.

The table lists this clonotype with many counts. The chain links TRBV7-8 to TRBJ1-1; D ambiguous. Per the germline V gene, CDR1 is SGHVS and CDR2 is FQNEAQ. Trimming took 5 bases from V and 8 from J, leaving 15 bases between them. The CDR3 totals 13 residues. The CDR3 DNA is TGTGCCAGCAGCCCCCTCTGGGGTAGGGAAGCTTTCTTT. This sequence encodes CASSPLWGREAFF.

This clonotype turned up a few times. J is TRBJ1-1 and V is TRBV28; unclear D gene. This CDR3 region has 12 residues. V lost 3 bases to trimming and J lost 6 bases, with 8 bases between them. Germline V gene sequence: CDR1 MDHEN, CDR2 SYDVKM. The CDR3 DNA reads TGTGCCAGCAGTTTTGGTATTTCTGAAGCTTTCTTT. Translated, it gives CASSFGISEAFF.